This T cell receptor (beta chain) was documented in a study of identical twins. Study-wide points: Models underestimated out-of-frame TCR alpha sharing in monozygotic twins. Cord blood beta clonotypes present at high abundance carried fewer insertions; no such pattern appeared in memory repertoires.

This clonotype was observed a few times. Its specificity is not known. There were only healthy Caucasians among the donors. TCRdb reprocessed the 5' RACE reads with MiXCR, giving one entry per CDR3 protein. The repertoire holds more than 400,000 distinct CDR3 sequences, with roughly 15% as singletons. In germline, CDR1 is SQVTM, CDR2 ANQGSEA. This CDR3 has 16 amino acids. Germline trimming cut 7 bases from V and 2 bases from J; bases unmatched to any gene: 12. In addition, the sample was reused for a study of yellow fever vaccine responses in identical twins.

The J gene is TRBJ2-3, the V gene TRBV29-1, with 10 nucleotides matching TRBD2. The sequenced sample was CD4+ T cells sorted from blood. The clonotype was recovered from a woman younger than 30 in good health. The CDR3 nucleotides are TGCAGCGCCTCCGGTTCCAGCGGGAGGGCCACAGATACGCAGTATTTT. Translated: CSASGSSGRATDTQYF.